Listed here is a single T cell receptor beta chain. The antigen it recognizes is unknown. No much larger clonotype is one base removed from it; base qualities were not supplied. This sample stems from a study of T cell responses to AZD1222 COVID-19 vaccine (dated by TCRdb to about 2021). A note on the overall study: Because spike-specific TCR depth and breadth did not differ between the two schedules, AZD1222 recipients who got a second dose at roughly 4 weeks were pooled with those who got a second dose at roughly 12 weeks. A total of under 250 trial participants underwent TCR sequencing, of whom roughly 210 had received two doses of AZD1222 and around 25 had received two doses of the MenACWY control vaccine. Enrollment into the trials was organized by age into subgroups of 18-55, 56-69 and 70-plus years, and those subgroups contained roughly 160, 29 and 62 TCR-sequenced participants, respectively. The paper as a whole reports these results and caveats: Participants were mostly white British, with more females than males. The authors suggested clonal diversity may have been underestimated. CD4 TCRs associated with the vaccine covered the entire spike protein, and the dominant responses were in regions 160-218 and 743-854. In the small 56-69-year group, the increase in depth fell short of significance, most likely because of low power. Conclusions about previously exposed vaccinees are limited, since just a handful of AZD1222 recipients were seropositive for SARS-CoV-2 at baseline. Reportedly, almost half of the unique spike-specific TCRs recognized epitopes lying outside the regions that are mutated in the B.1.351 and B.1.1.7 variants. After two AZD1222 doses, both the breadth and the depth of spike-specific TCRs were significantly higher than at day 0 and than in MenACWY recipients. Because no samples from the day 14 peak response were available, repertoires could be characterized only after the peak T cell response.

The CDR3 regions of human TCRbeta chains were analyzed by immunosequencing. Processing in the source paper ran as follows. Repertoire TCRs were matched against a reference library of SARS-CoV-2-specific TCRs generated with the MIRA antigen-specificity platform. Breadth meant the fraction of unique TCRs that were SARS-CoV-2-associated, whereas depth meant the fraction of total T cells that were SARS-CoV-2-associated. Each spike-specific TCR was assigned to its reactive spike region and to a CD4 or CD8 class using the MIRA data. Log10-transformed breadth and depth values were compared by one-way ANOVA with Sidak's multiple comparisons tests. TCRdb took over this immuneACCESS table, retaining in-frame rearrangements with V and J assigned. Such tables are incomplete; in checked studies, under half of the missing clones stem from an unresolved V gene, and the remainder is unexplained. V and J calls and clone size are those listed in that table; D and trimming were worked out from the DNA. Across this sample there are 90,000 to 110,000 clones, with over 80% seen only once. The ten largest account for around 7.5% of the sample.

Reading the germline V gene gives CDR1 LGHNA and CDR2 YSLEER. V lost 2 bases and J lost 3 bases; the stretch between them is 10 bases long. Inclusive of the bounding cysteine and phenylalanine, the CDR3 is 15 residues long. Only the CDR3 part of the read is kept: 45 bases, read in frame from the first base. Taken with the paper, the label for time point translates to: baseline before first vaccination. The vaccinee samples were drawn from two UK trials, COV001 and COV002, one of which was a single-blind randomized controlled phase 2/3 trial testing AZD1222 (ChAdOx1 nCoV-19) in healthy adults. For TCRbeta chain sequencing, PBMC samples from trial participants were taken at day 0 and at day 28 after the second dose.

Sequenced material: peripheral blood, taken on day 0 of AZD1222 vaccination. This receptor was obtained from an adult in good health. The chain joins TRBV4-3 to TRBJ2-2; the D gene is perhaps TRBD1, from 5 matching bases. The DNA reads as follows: TGCGCCAGCAGCCAACAGGGCGGTTACACCGGGGAGCTGTTTTTT. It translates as CASSQQGGYTGELFF.